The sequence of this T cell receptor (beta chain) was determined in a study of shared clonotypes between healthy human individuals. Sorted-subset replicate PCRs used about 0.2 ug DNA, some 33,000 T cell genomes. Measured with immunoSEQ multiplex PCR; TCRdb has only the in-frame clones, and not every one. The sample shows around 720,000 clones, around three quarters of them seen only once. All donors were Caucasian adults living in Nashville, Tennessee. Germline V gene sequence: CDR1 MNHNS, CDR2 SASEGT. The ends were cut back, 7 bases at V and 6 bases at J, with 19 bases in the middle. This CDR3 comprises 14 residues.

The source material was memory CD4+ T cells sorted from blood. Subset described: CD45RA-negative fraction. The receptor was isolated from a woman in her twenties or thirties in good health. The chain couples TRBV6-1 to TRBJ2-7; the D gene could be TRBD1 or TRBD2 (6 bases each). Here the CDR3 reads CASKEGVDSGEQYF. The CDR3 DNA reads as TGTGCCAGCAAGGAGGGGGTGGACTCCGGCGAGCAGTACTTC.